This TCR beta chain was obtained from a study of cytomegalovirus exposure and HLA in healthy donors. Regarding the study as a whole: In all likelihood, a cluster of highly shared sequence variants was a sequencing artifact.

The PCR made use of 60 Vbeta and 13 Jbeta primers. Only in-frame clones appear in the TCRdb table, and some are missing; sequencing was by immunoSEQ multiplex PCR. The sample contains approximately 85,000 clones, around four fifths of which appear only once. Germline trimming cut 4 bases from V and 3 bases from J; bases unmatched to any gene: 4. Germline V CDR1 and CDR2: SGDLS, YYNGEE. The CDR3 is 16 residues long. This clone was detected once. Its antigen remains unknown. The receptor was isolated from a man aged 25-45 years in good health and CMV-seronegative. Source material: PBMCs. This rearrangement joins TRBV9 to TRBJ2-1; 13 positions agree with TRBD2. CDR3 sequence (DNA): TGTGCCAGCAGCACCCGACTAGCGGGGGGCTACAATGAGCAGTTCTTC. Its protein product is CASSTRLAGGYNEQFF.